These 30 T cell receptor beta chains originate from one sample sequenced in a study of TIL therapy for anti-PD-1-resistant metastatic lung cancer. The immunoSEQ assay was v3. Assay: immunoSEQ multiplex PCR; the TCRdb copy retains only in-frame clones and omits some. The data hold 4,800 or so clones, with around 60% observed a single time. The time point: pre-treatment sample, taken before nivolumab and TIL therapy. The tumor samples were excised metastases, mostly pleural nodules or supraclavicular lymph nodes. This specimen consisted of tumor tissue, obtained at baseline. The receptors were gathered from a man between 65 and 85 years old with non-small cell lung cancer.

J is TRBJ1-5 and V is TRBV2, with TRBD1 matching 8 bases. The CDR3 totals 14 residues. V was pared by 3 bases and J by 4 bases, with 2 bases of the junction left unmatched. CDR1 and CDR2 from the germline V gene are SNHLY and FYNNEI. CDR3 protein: CASSDQGANQPQHF. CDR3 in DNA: TGTGCCAGCAGTGATCAGGGGGCGAATCAGCCCCAGCATTTT.

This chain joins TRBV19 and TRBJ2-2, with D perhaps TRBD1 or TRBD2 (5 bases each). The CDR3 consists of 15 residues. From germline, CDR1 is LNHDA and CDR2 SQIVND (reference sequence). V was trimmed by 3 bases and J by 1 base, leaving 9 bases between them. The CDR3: CASSIHGGNTGELFF. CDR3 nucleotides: TGTGCCAGTAGTATCCATGGGGGGAACACCGGGGAGCTGTTTTTT.

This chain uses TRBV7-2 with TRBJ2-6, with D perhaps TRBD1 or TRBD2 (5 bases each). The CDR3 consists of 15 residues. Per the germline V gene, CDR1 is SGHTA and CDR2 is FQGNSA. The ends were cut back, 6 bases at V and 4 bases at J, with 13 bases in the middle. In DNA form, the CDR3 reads TGTGCCAGCAGTAGAGGGACGGCGGGGGCCAACGTCCTGACTTTC. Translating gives CASSRGTAGANVLTF.

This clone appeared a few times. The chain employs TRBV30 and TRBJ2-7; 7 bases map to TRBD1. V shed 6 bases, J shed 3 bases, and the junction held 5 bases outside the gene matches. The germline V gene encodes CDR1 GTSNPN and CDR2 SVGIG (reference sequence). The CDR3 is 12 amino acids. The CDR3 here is CACSTGFYEQYF. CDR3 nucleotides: TGTGCCTGTTCGACAGGGTTCTACGAGCAGTACTTC.

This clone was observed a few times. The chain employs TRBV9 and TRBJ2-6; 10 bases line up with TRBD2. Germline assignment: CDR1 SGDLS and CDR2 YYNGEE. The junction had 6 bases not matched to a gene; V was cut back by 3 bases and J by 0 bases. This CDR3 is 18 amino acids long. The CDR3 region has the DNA TGTGCCAGCAGCGCTAGACTAGCGGGTTCCTCTGGGGCCAACGTCCTGACTTTC. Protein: CASSARLAGSSGANVLTF.

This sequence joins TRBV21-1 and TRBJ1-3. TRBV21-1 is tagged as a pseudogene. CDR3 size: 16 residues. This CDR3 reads CASSKGLGRSGNTIYF. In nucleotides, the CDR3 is TGTGCCAGCAGCAAGGGCTTGGGGAGGTCTGGAAACACCATATATTTT.

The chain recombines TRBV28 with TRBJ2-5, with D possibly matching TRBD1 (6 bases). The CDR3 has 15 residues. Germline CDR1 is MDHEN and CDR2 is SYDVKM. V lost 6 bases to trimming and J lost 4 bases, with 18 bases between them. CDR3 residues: CASSPNSNRVETQYF. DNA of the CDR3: TGTGCCAGCAGCCCCAATAGTAACAGGGTAGAGACCCAGTACTTC.

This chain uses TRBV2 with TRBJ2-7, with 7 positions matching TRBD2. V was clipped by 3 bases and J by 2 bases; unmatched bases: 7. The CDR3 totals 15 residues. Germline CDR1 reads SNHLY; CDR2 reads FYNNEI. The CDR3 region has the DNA TGTGCCAGCAGTGACGTCGAGCGGGAAACCTACGAGCAGTACTTC. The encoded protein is CASSDVERETYEQYF.

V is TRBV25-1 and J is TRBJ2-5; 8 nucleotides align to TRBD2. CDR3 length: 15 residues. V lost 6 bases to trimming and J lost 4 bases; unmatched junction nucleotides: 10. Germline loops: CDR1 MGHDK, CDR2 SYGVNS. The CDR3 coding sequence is TGTGCCAGCAGCCCAACAGCGGGAGTCTTAGAGACCCAGTACTTC. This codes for CASSPTAGVLETQYF. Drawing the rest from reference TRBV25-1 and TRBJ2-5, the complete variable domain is EADIYQTPRYLVIGTGKKITLECSQTMGHDKMYWYQQDPGMELHLIHYSYGVNSTEKGDLSSESTVSRIRTEHFPLTLESARPSHTSQYLCASSPTAGVLETQYFGPGTRLLVL.

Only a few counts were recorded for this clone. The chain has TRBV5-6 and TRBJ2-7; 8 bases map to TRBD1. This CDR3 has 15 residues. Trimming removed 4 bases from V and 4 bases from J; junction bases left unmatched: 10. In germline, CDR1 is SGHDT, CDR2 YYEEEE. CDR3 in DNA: TGTGCCAGCAGCAAGTACGGGACAGGATTTTACGAGCAGTACTTC. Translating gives CASSKYGTGFYEQYF. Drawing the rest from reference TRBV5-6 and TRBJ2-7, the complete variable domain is DAGVTQSPTHLIKTRGQQVTLRCSPKSGHDTVSWYQQALGQGPQFIFQYYEEEERQRGNFPDRFSGHQFPNYSSELNVNALLLGDSALYLCASSKYGTGFYEQYFGPGTRLTVT.

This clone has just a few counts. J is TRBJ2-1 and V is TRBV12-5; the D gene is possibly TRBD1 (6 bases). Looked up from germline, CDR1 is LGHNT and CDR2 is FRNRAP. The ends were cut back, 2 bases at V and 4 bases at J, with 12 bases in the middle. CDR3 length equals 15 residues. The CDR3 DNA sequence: TGTGCTAGTGGTTTGCTACAGGGTCGGTACAATGAGCAGTTCTTC. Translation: CASGLLQGRYNEQFF. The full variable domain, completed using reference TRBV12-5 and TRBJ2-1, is DARVTQTPRHKVTEMGQEVTMRCQPILGHNTVFWYRQTMMQGLELLAYFRNRAPLDDSGMPKDRFSAEMPDATLATLKIQPSEPRDSAVYFCASGLLQGRYNEQFFGPGTRLTVL.

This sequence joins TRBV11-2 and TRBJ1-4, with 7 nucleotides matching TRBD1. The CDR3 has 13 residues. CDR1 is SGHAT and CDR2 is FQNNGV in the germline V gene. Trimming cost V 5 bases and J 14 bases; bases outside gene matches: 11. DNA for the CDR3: TGTGCCAGCAGCCTTCAGGGGGGGGCAGATCTGTTTTTT. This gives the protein CASSLQGGADLFF.

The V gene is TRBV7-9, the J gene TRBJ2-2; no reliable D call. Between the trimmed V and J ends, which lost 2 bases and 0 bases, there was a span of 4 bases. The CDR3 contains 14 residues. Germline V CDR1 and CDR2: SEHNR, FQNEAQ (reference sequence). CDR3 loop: CASSLLANTGELFF. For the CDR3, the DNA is TGTGCCAGCAGCTTACTCGCGAACACCGGGGAGCTGTTTTTT.

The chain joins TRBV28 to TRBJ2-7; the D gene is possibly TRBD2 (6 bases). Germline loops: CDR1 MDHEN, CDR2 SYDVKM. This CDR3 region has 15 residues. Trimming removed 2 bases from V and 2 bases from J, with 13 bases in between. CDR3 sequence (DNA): TGTGCCAGCAGTTTAGTTGGCGGGGCCACCTACGAGCAGTACTTC. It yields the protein CASSLVGGATYEQYF.

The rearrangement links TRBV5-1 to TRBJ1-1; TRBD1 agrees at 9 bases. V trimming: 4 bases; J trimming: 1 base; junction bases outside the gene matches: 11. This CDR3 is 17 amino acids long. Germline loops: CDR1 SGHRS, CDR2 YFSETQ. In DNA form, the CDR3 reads TGCGCCAGCAGCGTAGTCCCGGGACAGGGTTGGAACACTGAAGCTTTCTTT. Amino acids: CASSVVPGQGWNTEAFF.

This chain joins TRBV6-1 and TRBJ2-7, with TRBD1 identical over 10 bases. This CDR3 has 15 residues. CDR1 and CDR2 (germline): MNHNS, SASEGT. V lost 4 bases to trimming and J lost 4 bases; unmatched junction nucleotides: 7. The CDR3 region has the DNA TGTGCCAGCAGTGCTCCGGGACAGGGGCGATACGAGCAGTACTTC. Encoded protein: CASSAPGQGRYEQYF.

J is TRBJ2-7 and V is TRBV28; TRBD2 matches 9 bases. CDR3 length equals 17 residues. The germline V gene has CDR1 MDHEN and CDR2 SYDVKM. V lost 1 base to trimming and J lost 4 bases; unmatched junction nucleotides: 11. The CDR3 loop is CASSLFTGLAPTYEQYF. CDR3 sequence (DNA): TGTGCCAGCAGTTTATTTACGGGACTAGCTCCTACTTACGAGCAGTACTTC.

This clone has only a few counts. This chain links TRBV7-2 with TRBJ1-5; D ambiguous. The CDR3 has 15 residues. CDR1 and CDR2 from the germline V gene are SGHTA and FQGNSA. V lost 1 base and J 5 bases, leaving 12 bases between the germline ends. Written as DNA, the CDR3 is TGTGCCAGCAGCTTAGTAGCTGGGGTGGATCAGCCCCAGCATTTT. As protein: CASSLVAGVDQPQHF.

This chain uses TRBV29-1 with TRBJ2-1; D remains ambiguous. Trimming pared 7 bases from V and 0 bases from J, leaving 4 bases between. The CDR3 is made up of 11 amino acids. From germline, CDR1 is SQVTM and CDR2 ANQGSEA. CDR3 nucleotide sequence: TGCAGCGGCGGCTCCTACAATGAGCAGTTCTTC. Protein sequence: CSGGSYNEQFF.

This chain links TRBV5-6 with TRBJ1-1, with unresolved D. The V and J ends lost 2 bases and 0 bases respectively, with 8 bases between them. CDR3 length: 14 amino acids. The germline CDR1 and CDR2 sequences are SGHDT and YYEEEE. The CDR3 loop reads CASSFSFLNTEAFF. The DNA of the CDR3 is TGTGCCAGCAGCTTTTCCTTTTTGAACACTGAAGCTTTCTTT.

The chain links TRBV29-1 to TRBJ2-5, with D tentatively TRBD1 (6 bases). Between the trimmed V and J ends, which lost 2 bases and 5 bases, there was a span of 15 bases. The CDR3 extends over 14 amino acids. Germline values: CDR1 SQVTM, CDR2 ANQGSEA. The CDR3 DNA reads TGCAGCGTTGAAAAGGGGGACGTGTATGAGACCCAGTACTTC. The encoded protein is CSVEKGDVYETQYF.

The CDR3 coding sequence is TGTGCCAGCAGCTTAGTGGAGGGGGCAGGGGAGCAGTACTTC. Its translation is CASSLVEGAGEQYF. The chain joins TRBV11-3 to TRBJ2-5, with D maybe TRBD1 (7 bases). Germline V lookup: CDR1 SGHNT, CDR2 YENEEA. The CDR3 has 14 residues. Trimming removed 1 base at V and 11 bases at J, with 17 bases between.

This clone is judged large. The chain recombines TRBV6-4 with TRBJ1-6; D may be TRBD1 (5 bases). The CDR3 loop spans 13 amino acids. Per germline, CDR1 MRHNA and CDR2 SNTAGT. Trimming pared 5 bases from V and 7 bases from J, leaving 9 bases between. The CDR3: CASSPGENSPLHF. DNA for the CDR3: TGTGCCAGCAGTCCGGGGGAAAATTCACCCCTCCACTTT.

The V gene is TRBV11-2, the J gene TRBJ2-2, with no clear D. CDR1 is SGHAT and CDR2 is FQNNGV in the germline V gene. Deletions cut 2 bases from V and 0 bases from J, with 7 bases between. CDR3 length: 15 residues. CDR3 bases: TGTGCCAGCAGCTTAAGACGGACGAACACCGGGGAGCTGTTTTTT. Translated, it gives CASSLRRTNTGELFF.

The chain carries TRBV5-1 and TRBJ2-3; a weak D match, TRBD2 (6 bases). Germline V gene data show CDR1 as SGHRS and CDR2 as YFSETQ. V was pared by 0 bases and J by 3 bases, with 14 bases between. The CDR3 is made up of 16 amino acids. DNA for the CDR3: TGCGCCAGCAGCTTGGCCGCGGGGAGAGGTACAGATACGCAGTATTTT. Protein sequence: CASSLAAGRGTDTQYF.

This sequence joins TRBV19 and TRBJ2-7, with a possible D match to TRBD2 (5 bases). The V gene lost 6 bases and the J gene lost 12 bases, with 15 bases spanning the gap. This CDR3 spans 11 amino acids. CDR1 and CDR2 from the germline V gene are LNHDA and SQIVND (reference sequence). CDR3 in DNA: TGTGCCAGTAGCTATTTCGGGATCTGGTACTTC. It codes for CASSYFGIWYF. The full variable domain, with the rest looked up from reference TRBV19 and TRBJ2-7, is DGGITQSPKYLFRKEGQNVTLSCEQNLNHDAMYWYRQDPGQGLRLIYYSQIVNDFQKGDIAEGYSVSREKKESFPLTVTSAQKNPTAFYLCASSYFGIWYFGPGTRLTVT.

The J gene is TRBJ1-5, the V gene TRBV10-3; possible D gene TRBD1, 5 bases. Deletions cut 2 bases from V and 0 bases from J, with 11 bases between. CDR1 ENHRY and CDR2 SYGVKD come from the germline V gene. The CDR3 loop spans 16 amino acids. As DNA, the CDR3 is TGTGCCATCAGTGAGAGGGGCAGGGATAGCAATCAGCCCCAGCATTTT. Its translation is CAISERGRDSNQPQHF.

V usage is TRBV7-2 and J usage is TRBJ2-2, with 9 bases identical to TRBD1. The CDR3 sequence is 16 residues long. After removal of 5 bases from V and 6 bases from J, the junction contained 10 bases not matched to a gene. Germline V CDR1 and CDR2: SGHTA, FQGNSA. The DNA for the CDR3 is TGTGCCAGCAGCCTTGCCGGGACAGGGTTTGCCGGGGAGCTGTTTTTT. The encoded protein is CASSLAGTGFAGELFF. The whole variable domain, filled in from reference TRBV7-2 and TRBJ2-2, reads GAGVSQSPSNKVTEKGKDVELRCDPISGHTALYWYRQSLGQGLEFLIYFQGNSAPDKSGLPSDRFSAERTGGSVSTLTIQRTQQEDSAVYLCASSLAGTGFAGELFFGEGSRLTVL.

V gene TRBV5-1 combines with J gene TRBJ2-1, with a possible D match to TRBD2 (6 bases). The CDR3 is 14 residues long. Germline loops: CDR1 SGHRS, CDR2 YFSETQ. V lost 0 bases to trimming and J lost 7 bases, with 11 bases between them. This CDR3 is CASSLVTSSNEQFF. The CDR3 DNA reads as TGCGCCAGCAGCTTGGTCACTAGCAGTAATGAGCAGTTCTTC.

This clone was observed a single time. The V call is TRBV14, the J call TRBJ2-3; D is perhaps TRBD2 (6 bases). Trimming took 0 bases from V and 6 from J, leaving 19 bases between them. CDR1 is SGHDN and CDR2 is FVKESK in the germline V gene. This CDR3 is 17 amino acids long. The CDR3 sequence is CASSQDHFGGGADTQYF. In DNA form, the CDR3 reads TGTGCCAGCAGCCAAGATCATTTCGGGGGAGGAGCCGATACGCAGTATTTT.